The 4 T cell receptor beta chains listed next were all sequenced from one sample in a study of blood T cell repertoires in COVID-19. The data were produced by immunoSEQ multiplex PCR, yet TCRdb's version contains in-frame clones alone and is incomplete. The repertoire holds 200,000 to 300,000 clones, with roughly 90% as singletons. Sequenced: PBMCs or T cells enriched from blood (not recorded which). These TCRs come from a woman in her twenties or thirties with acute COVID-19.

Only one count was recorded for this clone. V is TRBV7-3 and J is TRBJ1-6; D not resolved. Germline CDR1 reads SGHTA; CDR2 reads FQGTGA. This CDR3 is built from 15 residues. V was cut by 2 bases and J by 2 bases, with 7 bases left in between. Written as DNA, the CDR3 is TGTGCCAGCAGCTTATCCGGGGCCTATAATTCACCCCTCCACTTT. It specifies CASSLSGAYNSPLHF.

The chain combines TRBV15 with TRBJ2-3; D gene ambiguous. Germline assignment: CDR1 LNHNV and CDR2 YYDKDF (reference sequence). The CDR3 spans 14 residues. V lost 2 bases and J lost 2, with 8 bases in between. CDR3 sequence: CATSRRRVTDTQYF. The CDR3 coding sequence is TGTGCCACCAGCAGAAGGAGAGTCACAGATACGCAGTATTTT.

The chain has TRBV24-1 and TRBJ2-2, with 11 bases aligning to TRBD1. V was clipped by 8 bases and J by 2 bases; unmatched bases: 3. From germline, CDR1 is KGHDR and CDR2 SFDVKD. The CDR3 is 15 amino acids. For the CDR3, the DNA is TGTGCCACCATGGACAGGGGGCCCAACACCGGGGAGCTGTTTTTT. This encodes CATMDRGPNTGELFF.

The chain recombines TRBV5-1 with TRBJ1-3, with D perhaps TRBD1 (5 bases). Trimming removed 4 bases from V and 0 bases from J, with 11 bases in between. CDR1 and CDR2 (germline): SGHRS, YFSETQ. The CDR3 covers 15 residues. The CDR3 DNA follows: TGCGCCAGCAGCCCCAGGGCGAGCTCTGGAAACACCATATATTTT. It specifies CASSPRASSGNTIYF.